The 32 T cell receptor beta chains below come from one sample, sequenced in a study of blood T cell repertoires in COVID-19. Data came from immunoSEQ multiplex PCR; TCRdb stores just in-frame clones and leaves some out. The profile covers 410,000 or so clones, with 75% to 90% appearing a single time and around 1.5% taken by the ten largest. What was sequenced was peripheral blood. The origin of the receptors is a woman in her thirties or forties with COVID-19, enrolled during active disease.

The V gene is TRBV6-5, the J gene TRBJ1-1; D may be TRBD1 (5 bases). The CDR3 has 14 residues. Germline V gene sequence: CDR1 MNHEY, CDR2 SVGAGI. The V end was cut by 2 bases, the J end by 8 bases, with 15 bases between. Here the CDR3 reads CASSYAIGAKEAFF. CDR3 DNA: TGTGCCAGCAGTTACGCAATTGGGGCTAAGGAAGCTTTCTTT.

This chain joins TRBV10-3 and TRBJ1-2; D remains ambiguous. Germline V CDR1 and CDR2: ENHRY, SYGVKD. This CDR3 contains 12 residues. V lost 4 bases and J lost 2, with 5 bases in between. The CDR3 loop is CAISAQNYGYTF. The CDR3 coding sequence is TGTGCCATCAGTGCCCAAAACTATGGCTACACCTTC.

The chain has TRBV25-1 and TRBJ1-6; the match to TRBD1 covers 9 bases. Germline V gene data show CDR1 as MGHDK and CDR2 as SYGVNS. The CDR3 runs 15 residues. Trimming cost V 3 bases and J 8 bases; bases outside gene matches: 5. The CDR3 DNA reads as TGTGCCAGCAGTGATCCGGGACAGGGTCATTCACCCCTCCACTTT. This translates into CASSDPGQGHSPLHF.

This chain connects TRBV5-6 to TRBJ2-7; TRBD1 matches at 7 bases. CDR1 and CDR2 from the germline V gene are SGHDT and YYEEEE. V was clipped by 4 bases and J by 5 bases; unmatched bases: 6. There are 13 residues in the CDR3. CDR3: CASSLTGLDEQYF. As DNA, the CDR3 is TGTGCCAGCAGCCTGACAGGGCTCGACGAGCAGTACTTC.

The chain uses TRBV6-6 and TRBJ1-4; the match to TRBD1 covers 8 bases. CDR1 MNHNY and CDR2 SVGAGI come from the germline V gene (reference sequence). The CDR3 totals 17 residues. Trimming took 5 bases from V and 6 from J; bases not matched to a gene: 14. In DNA form, the CDR3 reads TGTGCCAGCAGTCTAAGGTCAGGGGGCAGGAGATATGAAAAACTGTTTTTT. The encoded protein is CASSLRSGGRRYEKLFF.

V usage is TRBV4-1 and J usage is TRBJ2-7; 11 bases line up with TRBD2. CDR1 MGHRA and CDR2 YSYEKL come from the germline V gene. J gave up 2 bases and V 1 base, and 1 base lay outside the gene matches. The CDR3 sequence is 15 residues long. This CDR3 reads CASSQGLAGPYEQYF. CDR3 nucleotides: TGCGCCAGCAGCCAAGGACTAGCGGGGCCCTACGAGCAGTACTTC.

The CDR3 loop reads CASSQRGQHTEAFF. CDR3 DNA sequence: TGTGCCAGCAGCCAGAGAGGACAGCACACTGAAGCTTTCTTT. This sequence joins TRBV3-1 (or the pseudogene TRBV3-2) and TRBJ1-1, with a weak D call TRBD1 (6 bases). Looked up from germline, CDR1 is LGHDT and CDR2 is YNNKEL (reference sequence). V lost 3 bases and J lost 3, with 11 bases in between. This CDR3 contains 14 residues.

CDR3 nucleotides: TGTGCCAGCAGTGAGACCCACTACACGCAAGGGGCCAACGTCCTGACTTTC. Translated: CASSETHYTQGANVLTF. This chain links TRBV6-1 with TRBJ2-6; unclear D gene. CDR3 length: 17 amino acids. Trimming removed 3 bases from V and 4 bases from J, with 16 bases in between. CDR1 and CDR2 (germline): MNHNS, SASEGT.

CDR3 region: CASSARFQTARSTNEKLFF. Written as DNA, the CDR3 is TGTGCCAGCTCAGCACGTTTTCAGACCGCACGGAGCACTAATGAAAAACTGTTTTTT. This chain connects TRBV18 to TRBJ1-4, with unresolved D. Germline values: CDR1 KGHSH, CDR2 LQKENI. The CDR3 is 19 residues long. Deletions cut 5 bases from V and 2 bases from J, with 24 bases between.

V gene TRBV4-3 combines with J gene TRBJ2-1; 11 bases align to TRBD2. V trimming: 1 base; J trimming: 7 bases; junction bases outside the gene matches: 0. From germline, CDR1 is LGHNA and CDR2 YSLEER. The CDR3 runs 14 residues. Here the CDR3 reads CASSQGLAGNEQFF. In DNA, the CDR3 is TGCGCCAGCAGCCAAGGACTAGCGGGGAATGAGCAGTTCTTC.

The chain employs TRBV2 and TRBJ1-5, with TRBD1 identical over 9 bases. V was clipped by 6 bases and J by 3 bases; unmatched bases: 6. Per the germline V gene, CDR1 is SNHLY and CDR2 is FYNNEI. The CDR3 covers 15 residues. The CDR3 region has the DNA TGTGCCAGCAGGGGGACAGGGCCCTTCAATCAGCCCCAGCATTTT. This translates into CASRGTGPFNQPQHF.

The rearrangement uses TRBV28 and TRBJ2-1; D may be TRBD1 (5 bases). This CDR3 is 14 amino acids long. Germline values: CDR1 MDHEN, CDR2 SYDVKM. Trimming left V 5 bases short and J 4 bases short, with 12 bases between. The CDR3 sequence is CASSLGQNYNEQFF. The CDR3 nucleotides are TGTGCCAGCAGTCTCGGACAAAATTACAATGAGCAGTTCTTC.

The chain joins TRBV7-2 to TRBJ1-5; D is unclear. CDR3 size: 12 residues. V was shortened by 7 bases and J by 6 bases, with 10 bases between the two germline ends. The germline CDR1 and CDR2 sequences are SGHTA and FQGNSA. The CDR3 DNA follows: TGTGCCAGCATAAGCGCGAGTCAGCCCCAGCATTTT. It translates to CASISASQPQHF.

Ten or more counts support this clone. The chain uses TRBV6-5 and TRBJ2-2, with D maybe TRBD1 (6 bases). The CDR3 is made up of 15 amino acids. Trimming cost V 6 bases and J 2 bases, with 13 bases left between them. Germline CDR1 and CDR2: MNHEY and SVGAGI. CDR3 residues: CASRLTGVNTGELFF. The CDR3 nucleotides read TGTGCCAGCAGATTGACAGGTGTTAACACCGGGGAGCTGTTTTTT.

The chain couples TRBV4-1 to TRBJ1-1, with 8 bases matching TRBD1. With V trimmed by 4 bases and J by 8 bases, 0 bases remained unmatched. Germline V gives CDR1 MGHRA, CDR2 YSYEKL. The length of the CDR3 is 11 residues. The CDR3 reads CASSRDREAFF. The CDR3 bases are TGCGCCAGCAGCCGGGACAGGGAAGCTTTCTTT.

The CDR3 here is CATSDPGQRGGAWNEQFF. In DNA, the CDR3 is TGTGCCACCAGTGACCCGGGACAGCGTGGCGGGGCTTGGAATGAGCAGTTCTTC. This rearrangement joins TRBV24-1 to TRBJ2-1, with D tentatively TRBD1 (7 bases). Germline CDR1 KGHDR, CDR2 SFDVKD. CDR3 length equals 18 residues. V gave up 4 bases and J gave up 7 bases, with 25 bases separating them.

The chain is built from TRBV30 and TRBJ2-7; tentative D call: TRBD2 (5 bases). The germline gives CDR1 GTSNPN, CDR2 SVGIG (reference sequence). Between the trimmed V and J ends, which lost 4 bases and 5 bases, there was a span of 18 bases. This CDR3 is 14 amino acids long. The CDR3 reads CAWTYAGPRDEQYF. CDR3 DNA: TGTGCCTGGACCTACGCGGGCCCTCGAGACGAGCAGTACTTC.

This chain joins TRBV29-1 and TRBJ2-7; 8 bases line up with TRBD1. The V gene's germline CDR1 is SQVTM and CDR2 ANQGSEA. The CDR3 is 16 amino acids. Trimming took 3 bases from V and 5 from J; bases not matched to a gene: 15. This CDR3 reads CSVELITAGGFNEQYF. CDR3 in DNA: TGCAGCGTTGAGCTCATTACGGCAGGGGGCTTTAACGAGCAGTACTTC.

The J gene is TRBJ1-2, the V gene TRBV29-1; tentatively, D is TRBD1 (5 bases). This CDR3 region has 14 residues. The germline V gene has CDR1 SQVTM and CDR2 ANQGSEA. The germline V and J ends were trimmed by 6 bases and 8 bases, with 22 bases remaining between them. CDR3 loop: CSVGVGSRDQGYTF. The CDR3 nucleotides read TGCAGCGTCGGAGTGGGCAGCAGGGATCAAGGCTACACCTTC.

V is TRBV2 and J is TRBJ2-3, with D unresolved. Between the trimmed V and J ends, which lost 7 bases and 2 bases, there was a span of 10 bases. The CDR3 spans 13 residues. Germline V gives CDR1 SNHLY, CDR2 FYNNEI. CDR3 DNA sequence: TGTGCCAGCATTCTATACCTCACAGATACGCAGTATTTT. Encoded protein: CASILYLTDTQYF.

V and J are TRBV7-3 and TRBJ1-2; D call uncertain. There are 16 residues in the CDR3. V lost 5 bases, J lost 8 bases, and 24 bases lay in between. Germline V gene data show CDR1 as SGHTA and CDR2 as FQGTGA. CDR3 sequence: CASSPGGGLINLGYTF. CDR3 coding DNA: TGTGCCAGCAGCCCTGGTGGAGGGCTAATTAATTTGGGCTACACCTTC. Based on the CDR3 plus reference TRBV7-3 and TRBJ1-2, the full variable domain is GAGVSQTPSNKVTEKGKYVELRCDPISGHTALYWYRQSLGQGPEFLIYFQGTGAADDSGLPNDRFFAVRPEGSVSTLKIQRTERGDSAVYLCASSPGGGLINLGYTFGSGTRLTVV.

The rearrangement joins TRBV2 to TRBJ1-5, with TRBD1 identical over 10 bases. Germline loops: CDR1 SNHLY, CDR2 FYNNEI. This CDR3 is built from 14 residues. Trimming took 6 bases from V and 4 from J; bases not matched to a gene: 3. Here the CDR3 DNA reads TGTGCCAGCAGCGGGGGACAGGGGAATCAGCCCCAGCATTTT. Its protein product is CASSGGQGNQPQHF.

This clone was recorded once. This chain links TRBV28 with TRBJ1-1; a weak D match, TRBD1 (5 bases). The germline V and J ends were trimmed by 2 bases and 6 bases, with 16 bases remaining between them. There are 15 residues in the CDR3. Germline V gives CDR1 MDHEN, CDR2 SYDVKM. CDR3 residues: CASSLVGELIAEAFF. The CDR3, as DNA: TGTGCCAGCAGTTTAGTAGGGGAATTGATAGCTGAAGCTTTCTTT. The full variable domain, rest sourced from reference TRBV28 and TRBJ1-1, is DVKVTQSSRYLVKRTGEKVFLECVQDMDHENMFWYRQDPGLGLRLIYFSYDVKMKEKGDIPEGYSVSREKKERFSLILESASTNQTSMYLCASSLVGELIAEAFFGQGTRLTVV.

V is TRBV29-1 and J is TRBJ1-5; D remains unclear. Germline V CDR1 and CDR2: SQVTM, ANQGSEA. Trimming pared 6 bases from V and 3 bases from J, leaving 12 bases between. The CDR3 is made up of 13 amino acids. CDR3 protein: CSVLTAYNQPQHF. The CDR3 DNA is TGCAGCGTCCTAACAGCATACAATCAGCCCCAGCATTTT.

This chain connects TRBV12-3 or TRBV12-4 to TRBJ1-2; D possibly corresponds to TRBD1 (5 bases). CDR3 length: 13 amino acids. Trimming left V 3 bases short and J 5 bases short, with 10 bases between. The CDR3 protein is CASSFQGRYGYTF. As DNA, the CDR3 is TGTGCCAGCAGTTTTCAGGGCCGATATGGCTACACCTTC.

The chain carries TRBV28 and TRBJ1-5; D is undetermined. The length of the CDR3 is 14 residues. Trimming pared 1 base from V and 3 bases from J, leaving 7 bases between. Per the germline V gene, CDR1 is MDHEN and CDR2 is SYDVKM. The CDR3 is CASSLFTDNQPQHF. Written as DNA, the CDR3 is TGTGCCAGCAGTTTATTTACAGACAATCAGCCCCAGCATTTT.

V usage is TRBV19 and J usage is TRBJ1-2; 11 bases are shared with TRBD1. The germline V gene has CDR1 LNHDA and CDR2 SQIVND (reference sequence). V shed 7 bases and J 2 bases; nucleotides not matched to a gene: 6. The CDR3 is 15 amino acids. Written as DNA, the CDR3 is TGTGCCAGTACGGGCAGGACAGGGGGCAACTATGGCTACACCTTC. This codes for CASTGRTGGNYGYTF.

This chain links TRBV27 with TRBJ1-1, with D possibly matching TRBD1 (5 bases). The V gene's germline CDR1 is MNHEY and CDR2 SMNVEV (reference sequence). Trimming removed 8 bases from V and 5 bases from J, with 18 bases in between. This CDR3 has 14 residues. The CDR3 loop reads CASYSAGGETEAFF. Here the CDR3 DNA reads TGTGCCAGCTACTCGGCGGGGGGAGAAACTGAAGCTTTCTTT.

The rearrangement links TRBV9 to TRBJ2-1; TRBD2 matches at 8 bases. CDR3 size: 17 residues. Trimming cost V 0 bases and J 7 bases; bases outside gene matches: 12. Germline V gives CDR1 SGDLS, CDR2 YYNGEE. This CDR3 reads CASSVGGGSVGLNEQFF. DNA for the CDR3: TGTGCCAGCAGCGTAGGCGGGGGGAGTGTCGGGTTGAATGAGCAGTTCTTC.

This clone appeared once. J is TRBJ2-7 and V is TRBV9; 7 bases align to TRBD2. There are 20 residues in the CDR3. V shed 0 bases and J 4 bases; nucleotides not matched to a gene: 22. CDR1 and CDR2 (germline): SGDLS, YYNGEE. The CDR3 reads CASSVAFGFPSAGVRYEQYF. Here the CDR3 DNA reads TGTGCCAGCAGCGTAGCTTTCGGTTTTCCCAGCGCGGGAGTTCGGTACGAGCAGTACTTC.

CDR3 nucleotide sequence: TGTGCCAGTAGTCCTCGCACAGGGGGTTCCTCGAGCTACACCTTC. It specifies CASSPRTGGSSSYTF. The V call is TRBV19, the J call TRBJ1-2; 8 bases are shared with TRBD1. The CDR3 extends over 15 amino acids. CDR1 LNHDA and CDR2 SQIVND come from the germline V gene (reference sequence). V lost 5 bases, J lost 9 bases, and 14 bases stayed unmatched.

V gene TRBV18 combines with J gene TRBJ1-1; D is uncertain. The germline CDR1 and CDR2 sequences are KGHSH and LQKENI. V lost 8 bases, J lost 4 bases, and 8 bases lay in between. This CDR3 region has 11 residues. The CDR3, as DNA: TGTGCCAGCCCCGGAGTCACTGAAGCTTTCTTT. Protein sequence: CASPGVTEAFF.